A single sample is the source of the 24 T cell receptor beta chains below, sequenced in a study of spatial heterogeneity in lung cancer. Time point meaning: blood at routine non-recurrence follow-up after resection. MiXCR, applied by TCRdb to the 5' RACE reads, yields one record per CDR3 protein. The data show about 94,000 distinct CDR3 sequences, with roughly a fifth seen just once and around a fifth held by the top ten. The sequenced sample was PBMCs, obtained at follow-up. These TCRs come from a male donor with early-stage non-small cell lung cancer.

The chain recombines TRBV12-5 with TRBJ2-5; TRBD1 matches 7 bases. The CDR3 is 15 residues long. Per the germline V gene, CDR1 is LGHNT and CDR2 is FRNRAP. J lost 4 bases, V lost 3 bases, and 8 bases had no gene match. The CDR3 protein is CASGLGQAIGETQYF. The CDR3 DNA follows: TGTGCTAGTGGTTTAGGACAGGCAATTGGAGAGACCCAGTACTTC.

There are many counts of this clonotype. The rearrangement uses TRBV5-1 and TRBJ2-2, with 8 bases lining up with TRBD1. The CDR3 runs to 16 residues. The V gene's germline CDR1 is SGHRS and CDR2 YFSETQ. J lost 5 bases, V lost 3 bases, and 9 bases had no gene match. CDR3 region: CASSSGDRLKTGELFF. The CDR3 DNA follows: TGCGCCAGCAGCTCCGGGGACAGGTTAAAGACCGGGGAGCTGTTTTTT.

The rearrangement links TRBV19 to TRBJ1-1, with TRBD1 matching over 11 bases. Germline CDR1 reads LNHDA; CDR2 reads SQIVND (reference sequence). The CDR3 is 15 amino acids. V lost 5 bases to trimming and J lost 7 bases; unmatched junction nucleotides: 9. As DNA, the CDR3 is TGTGCCAGTAGTCCAACGGACAGGGGGCGGAATGAAGCTTTCTTT. Translated, it gives CASSPTDRGRNEAFF.

The V call is TRBV12-3 or TRBV12-4, the J call TRBJ2-5, with D hard to call. With 7 bases removed from V and 4 bases from J, the gap between germline ends came to 10 bases. The length of the CDR3 is 12 residues. This CDR3 is CASNYLGETQYF. Here the CDR3 DNA reads TGTGCCAGCAACTACCTGGGAGAGACCCAGTACTTC.

This clonotype has more than one count but fewer than ten. The rearrangement uses TRBV3-1 and TRBJ2-5; D remains unclear. With 5 bases removed from V and 4 bases from J, the gap between germline ends came to 11 bases. The CDR3 has 13 residues. Germline lookup yields CDR1 LGHDT and CDR2 YNNKEL (reference sequence). The CDR3 nucleotides are TGTGCCAGCAGCAAACCTCCGACAGAGACCCAGTACTTC. Its protein is CASSKPPTETQYF.

The chain's CDR3 is CASSSGQHTGELFF. The CDR3 bases are TGTGCCAGCAGTTCAGGACAGCACACCGGGGAGCTGTTTTTT. The chain combines TRBV6-5 with TRBJ2-2; weak D call: TRBD1 (6 bases). In germline, CDR1 is MNHEY, CDR2 SVGAGI. Trimming stripped 4 bases from V and 3 bases from J, with 9 bases between. This CDR3 is 14 amino acids long.

This clonotype was detected many times. The rearrangement uses TRBV6-6 and TRBJ1-5, with D perhaps matching TRBD1 (5 bases). The CDR3 is 14 residues long. The V gene's germline CDR1 is MNHNY and CDR2 SVGAGI (reference sequence). The V and J ends lost 5 bases and 0 bases respectively, with 8 bases between them. The CDR3 sequence: CASSGALSNQPQHF. CDR3 DNA: TGTGCCAGCAGTGGGGCCCTTAGCAATCAGCCCCAGCATTTT.

For this clonotype: This could be a read error, since a much larger clone is one nucleotide away. The chain carries TRBV27 and TRBJ2-5; D ambiguous. Germline V lookup: CDR1 MNHEY, CDR2 SMNVEV (reference sequence). Deletions cut 5 bases from V and 3 bases from J, with 1 base between. The CDR3 sequence is 10 residues long. This chain's CDR3 is CASSKETQYF. The CDR3 DNA sequence: TGTGCCAGCAGTAAAGAGACCCAGTACTTC.

This clonotype was counted between two and nine times. The CDR3 region has the DNA TGCAGTGCCCCGGGACCGAAACTTCAAGAGACCCAGTACTTC. Its translation is CSAPGPKLQETQYF. V usage is TRBV20-1 and J usage is TRBJ2-5; either TRBD1 or TRBD2 may supply D (5 bases each). Germline V gene sequence: CDR1 DFQATT, CDR2 SNEGSKA (reference sequence). With 6 bases removed from V and 2 bases from J, the gap between germline ends came to 16 bases. The CDR3 consists of 14 residues.

Ten or more counts support this clonotype. This chain uses TRBV12-3 or TRBV12-4 with TRBJ2-1; 11 bases fit TRBD2. With 2 bases clipped from V and 7 bases from J, the junction kept 1 base outside the gene matches. This CDR3 comprises 14 residues. Here the CDR3 reads CASSLSSGRNEQFF. CDR3 bases: TGTGCCAGCAGTTTATCTAGCGGGAGGAATGAGCAGTTCTTC.

The table lists this clonotype with a few counts. The chain couples TRBV20-1 to TRBJ2-7, with TRBD1 matching 10 bases. CDR1 DFQATT and CDR2 SNEGSKA come from the germline V gene (reference sequence). The CDR3 consists of 15 residues. V gave up 3 bases and J gave up 7 bases; unmatched junction bases: 12. CDR3 region: CSARAPGQGLEEQYF. The DNA of the CDR3 is TGCAGTGCTAGGGCTCCGGGACAGGGGCTGGAGGAGCAGTACTTC.

The chain is built from TRBV20-1 and TRBJ2-2; tentative D call: TRBD2 (6 bases). Germline loops: CDR1 DFQATT, CDR2 SNEGSKA (reference sequence). Trimming pared 0 bases from V and 4 bases from J, leaving 9 bases between. The length of the CDR3 is 14 residues. The CDR3 coding sequence is TGCAGTGCTAGAGATGGGGGGAGCACCGGGGAGCTGTTTTTT. This sequence encodes CSARDGGSTGELFF.

At least ten counts were recorded for this clonotype. This chain connects TRBV29-1 to TRBJ2-7; TRBD1 matches 8 bases. Germline V lookup: CDR1 SQVTM, CDR2 ANQGSEA. The trim removed 4 bases at V and 1 base at J, leaving 9 bases unmatched. The CDR3 spans 15 residues. CDR3 protein: CSVVPQGARSYEQYF. The CDR3, as DNA: TGCAGCGTTGTCCCCCAGGGGGCTCGATCCTACGAGCAGTACTTC.

CDR3 DNA sequence: TGTGCCACCAGTGATCAACAGGGGGCCGATACGCAGTATTTT. Protein product: CATSDQQGADTQYF. This sequence joins TRBV24-1 and TRBJ2-3; 9 nucleotides line up with TRBD1. The CDR3 contains 14 residues. Germline V CDR1 and CDR2: KGHDR, SFDVKD. V shed 3 bases, J shed 6 bases, and the junction held 3 bases outside the gene matches.

The rearrangement links TRBV12-3 or TRBV12-4 to TRBJ1-2; TRBD1 might be the D (5 bases). The V end was cut by 10 bases, the J end by 4 bases, with 13 bases between. CDR3 length: 12 amino acids. This chain's CDR3 is CATPGLSYGYTF. CDR3 nucleotides: TGTGCCACGCCGGGACTCAGCTATGGCTACACCTTC.

This clonotype was recorded many times. The chain combines TRBV10-3 with TRBJ1-5; 9 bases line up with TRBD1. With 11 bases clipped from V and 4 bases from J, the junction kept 12 bases outside the gene matches. The CDR3 length is 15 residues. Germline values: CDR1 ENHRY, CDR2 SYGVKD. The CDR3 reads CASQLGTGLNQPQHF. The DNA for the CDR3 is TGTGCCTCACAATTAGGGACAGGGCTAAATCAGCCCCAGCATTTT.

This clonotype was seen ten or more times. The chain has TRBV3-1 and TRBJ2-1; D remains unclear. CDR1 LGHDT and CDR2 YNNKEL come from the germline V gene (reference sequence). This CDR3 has 12 residues. The V end lost 3 bases, the J end lost 6 bases, and 6 bases lay between the germline ends. CDR3 nucleotides: TGTGCCAGCAGCCAGTACGTCAATGAGCAGTTCTTC. Encoded protein: CASSQYVNEQFF.

This clonotype was counted only a few times. J is TRBJ2-3 and V is TRBV7-2; 11 nucleotides agree with TRBD2. V lost 6 bases and J lost 6; bases outside the gene matches: 8. The CDR3 consists of 15 residues. Germline V gene sequence: CDR1 SGHTA, CDR2 FQGNSA. The CDR3 here is CASRELAGVPDTQYF. In nucleotides, the CDR3 is TGTGCCAGCAGAGAACTAGCGGGAGTTCCCGATACGCAGTATTTT.

This CDR3 reads CASSSRQGAKGYTF. The CDR3 DNA follows: TGTGCCAGCAGCAGTAGACAGGGGGCAAAGGGCTACACCTTC. The V and J genes are TRBV11-2 and TRBJ1-2; 10 bases line up with TRBD1. The CDR3 spans 14 residues. The V and J ends lost 5 bases and 8 bases, in that order; junction bases with no gene match: 8. Germline V gene lookup returns CDR1 SGHAT and CDR2 FQNNGV.

The CDR3 is CASRFRGGATGELFF. The CDR3 DNA is TGTGCCAGCAGATTCCGAGGCGGGGCCACCGGGGAGCTGTTTTTT. V gene TRBV11-2 combines with J gene TRBJ2-2; weak D call: TRBD2 (6 bases). Trimming left V 6 bases short and J 4 bases short, with 15 bases between. CDR1 is SGHAT, CDR2 FQNNGV, per germline. The CDR3 runs to 15 residues.

There are many counts of this clonotype. The V and J genes are TRBV6-2 or TRBV6-3 and TRBJ2-5, with 13 bases fitting TRBD2. V lost 4 bases and J lost 4; bases outside the gene matches: 3. The CDR3 has 15 residues. Germline V gene sequence: CDR1 MNHEY, CDR2 SVGEGT. This CDR3 is CASSSTSGGGETQYF. The DNA of the CDR3 is TGTGCCAGCAGTTCCACTAGCGGGGGGGGAGAGACCCAGTACTTC.

The chain employs TRBV7-2 and TRBJ1-2; TRBD1 is a possible D gene (5 bases). CDR1 SGHTA and CDR2 FQGNSA come from the germline V gene. Trimming took 1 base from V and 2 from J, leaving 8 bases between them. The CDR3 is 14 amino acids. The CDR3 region has the DNA TGTGCCAGCAGCTTAGGGGGGGTGAACTATGGCTACACCTTC. Amino acids: CASSLGGVNYGYTF.

This clonotype has a handful of counts. This chain links TRBV3-1 with TRBJ2-7; perhaps D is TRBD1 or TRBD2 (5 bases each). The germline CDR1 and CDR2 sequences are LGHDT and YNNKEL (reference sequence). Trimming stripped 4 bases from V and 4 bases from J, with 11 bases between. This CDR3 contains 13 residues. Here the CDR3 DNA reads TGTGCCAGCAGCCGCCGGGACGGTTACGAGCAGTACTTC. Protein sequence: CASSRRDGYEQYF.

This clonotype has just a few counts. The rearrangement links TRBV3-1 to TRBJ1-1; tentatively, D is TRBD1 (5 bases). Looked up from germline, CDR1 is LGHDT and CDR2 is YNNKEL (reference sequence). Trimming cost V 7 bases and J 0 bases, with 12 bases left between them. The CDR3 runs 14 residues. The CDR3 reads CASTAGGMNTEAFF. The CDR3 nucleotides are TGTGCCAGCACCGCTGGGGGTATGAACACTGAAGCTTTCTTT.